This T cell receptor beta chain originates from a study of Ad26.COV2.S vaccination and SARS-CoV-2 variants. CDR3 length equals 16 residues. Trimming took 0 bases from V and 4 from J, leaving 15 bases between them. Germline CDR1 is SGHNT and CDR2 is YENEEA. Sequenced by immunoSEQ multiplex PCR; TCRdb stores in-frame clones only, minus some. The sample records roughly 420,000 clones, 89% being singletons. Sample treatment: around 19 received Ad26.COV2.S at low or high dose, single or two shots; roughly five received placebo; per-sample allocation not given. Specimen acquisition occurred on day 63 following the initial vaccine or placebo injection.

Sequencing used peripheral blood, obtained in a trial of Ad26.COV2.S vaccine versus placebo. This clonotype was sampled from a person between 18 and 60 years old who received the Ad26.COV2.S COVID-19 vaccine or a placebo. The V call is TRBV11-3, the J call TRBJ1-2; a possible D gene is TRBD1 (5 bases). CDR3 in DNA: TGTGCCAGCAGCTTAGATTCGTCAGGGTACCTCTATGGCTACACCTTC. It yields the protein CASSLDSSGYLYGYTF.